This entry lists 24 T cell receptor beta chains sequenced from one sample in a study of CD4 T cells in relation to SARS-CoV-2 and coronaviruses. The method was immunoSEQ multiplex PCR; TCRdb's version includes in-frame clones alone and lacks a portion of them. The sample consists of under 35,000 clones, about three quarters of them appearing once. These TCRs' antigens remain unknown. Unexposed donor CD4+ T cells date from about 2010-2018, before the COVID-19 pandemic. The cells were cultured for about ten days before CD4+ T cells were isolated. Input material: CD4+ T cells from PBMCs, cultured in vitro. The source is a human donor in good health.

This chain uses TRBV11-3 with TRBJ2-2, with D perhaps being TRBD1 or TRBD2 (6 bases each). CDR1 SGHNT and CDR2 YENEEA come from the germline V gene. The V and J ends lost 3 bases and 7 bases respectively, with 9 bases between them. The CDR3 loop spans 13 amino acids. DNA for the CDR3: TGTGCCAGCAGCTTGAGGGGGGTCGGGGAGCTGTTTTTT. Translating it yields CASSLRGVGELFF.

This clone was counted once. The V and J genes are TRBV6-6 and TRBJ1-5, with TRBD1 as a possible D gene (5 bases). Germline V lookup: CDR1 MNHNY, CDR2 SVGAGI (reference sequence). V lost 6 bases and J lost 2, with 11 bases in between. This CDR3 spans 14 amino acids. CDR3 DNA sequence: TGTGCCAGCAGCAATCGAGGGGGCAATCAGCCCCAGCATTTT. Translated, it gives CASSNRGGNQPQHF.

By frequency in the sample, this clone is large. The V and J genes are TRBV5-1 and TRBJ2-3; 13 bases align to TRBD2. Germline trimming cut 4 bases from V and 10 bases from J; bases unmatched to any gene: 12. Germline V lookup: CDR1 SGHRS, CDR2 YFSETQ. This CDR3 is built from 16 residues. DNA of the CDR3: TGCGCCAGCAGCCCAAGCTCCGGGACTAGCGGGACATCGCAGTATTTT. Protein: CASSPSSGTSGTSQYF. Looking up the rest from reference TRBV5-1 and TRBJ2-3 gives the full variable domain: KAGVTQTPRYLIKTRGQQVTLSCSPISGHRSVSWYQQTPGQGLQFLFEYFSETQRNKGNFPGRFSGRQFSNSRSEMNVSTLELGDSALYLCASSPSSGTSGTSQYFGPGTRLTVL.

CDR3 protein: CASSQLGRGRRFF. In DNA, the CDR3 is TGCGCCAGCAGCCAACTGGGCAGGGGCCGTCGGTTCTTC. The chain uses TRBV4-1 and TRBJ2-1; tentative D call: TRBD1 (6 bases). The germline gives CDR1 MGHRA, CDR2 YSYEKL. Deletions cut 2 bases from V and 15 bases from J, with 17 bases between. The CDR3 covers 13 residues.

V is TRBV30 and J is TRBJ2-7; 11 bases match TRBD2. The J segment lost 0 bases and the V segment lost 1 base, leaving 8 bases of the junction unmatched. CDR3 length: 17 residues. The germline V gene has CDR1 GTSNPN and CDR2 SVGIG (reference sequence). CDR3 sequence: CAWSATSGARSSYEQYF. In nucleotides, the CDR3 is TGTGCCTGGAGTGCGACTAGCGGGGCACGAAGCTCCTACGAGCAGTACTTC. Supplemented by reference TRBV30 and TRBJ2-7, the full variable domain reads SQTIHQWPATLVQPVGSPLSLECTVEGTSNPNLYWYRQAAGRGLQLLFYSVGIGQISSEVPQNLSASRPQDRQFILSSKKLLLSDSGFYLCAWSATSGARSSYEQYFGPGTRLTVT.

This chain links TRBV18 with TRBJ2-7; D perhaps matches TRBD1 (6 bases). Trimming took off 0 bases at V and 4 bases at J, with 13 bases between the two ends. Germline loops: CDR1 KGHSH, CDR2 LQKENI. This CDR3 is 15 amino acids long. The chain's CDR3 is CASSPPDKTGYEQYF. CDR3 bases: TGTGCCAGCTCACCACCGGATAAGACAGGATACGAGCAGTACTTC. Variable domain in full (rest from reference TRBV18 and TRBJ2-7): NAGVMQNPRHLVRRRGQEARLRCSPMKGHSHVYWYRQLPEEGLKFMVYLQKENIIDESGMPKERFSAEFPKEGPSILRIQQVVRGDSAAYFCASSPPDKTGYEQYFGPGTRLTVT.

The chain employs TRBV11-2 and TRBJ1-2, with D uncertain. Looked up from germline, CDR1 is SGHAT and CDR2 is FQNNGV. Trimming removed 8 bases at V and 8 bases at J, with 15 bases between. The CDR3 loop spans 12 amino acids. The DNA of the CDR3 is TGTGCCAGCTCCCGGGCGGTTCAGGGCTACACCTTC. It is translated as CASSRAVQGYTF.

This chain links TRBV7-2 with TRBJ2-3; D gene unclear. Deletions cut 5 bases from V and 4 bases from J, with 13 bases between. CDR1 is SGHTA, CDR2 FQGNSA, per germline. CDR3 length equals 14 residues. CDR3 sequence: CASSGSSGPDTQYF. The CDR3 bases are TGTGCCAGCAGCGGCTCGTCCGGCCCAGATACGCAGTATTTT.

The rearrangement joins TRBV6-5 to TRBJ1-3; the D is unclear. The CDR3 extends over 14 amino acids. The germline CDR1 and CDR2 sequences are MNHEY and SVGAGI. The CDR3 region has the DNA TGTGCGACGGGGTTCAGCGGGTCTGGAAACACCATATATTTT. This sequence encodes CATGFSGSGNTIYF.

The chain uses TRBV4-3 and TRBJ1-3, with D possibly matching TRBD1 (5 bases). The length of the CDR3 is 18 residues. Per the germline V gene, CDR1 is LGHNA and CDR2 is YSLEER. Trimming shortened V by 1 base and J by 2 bases, and 18 bases separated the two germline ends. Written as DNA, the CDR3 is TGCGCCAGCAGCCAAGCGTGGGGCAGGGAAGGGACTGGAAACACCATATATTTT. It is translated as CASSQAWGREGTGNTIYF.

This chain's CDR3 is CASSNVITGQPQHF. In nucleotides, the CDR3 is TGTGCCAGCAGCAACGTTATAACAGGTCAGCCCCAGCATTTT. The rearrangement uses TRBV6-2 or TRBV6-3 and TRBJ1-5, with D tentatively TRBD1 (5 bases). Per the germline V gene, CDR1 is MNHEY and CDR2 is SVGEGT. Trimming shortened V by 6 bases and J by 6 bases, and 15 bases separated the two germline ends. The CDR3 spans 14 residues.

This clone was seen more than once but under ten times. The chain carries TRBV21-1 and TRBJ1-6; TRBD1 is the table's D call, not checked against the DNA. TRBV21-1 is assigned pseudogene status. CDR3 size: 20 residues. Here the CDR3 reads CASSKSGVGQGFSYNSPLHF. DNA for the CDR3: TGTGCCAGCAGCAAATCTGGGGTGGGACAGGGATTCTCCTATAATTCACCCCTCCACTTT.

This clone appeared a few times. CDR3 DNA sequence: TGTGCTAGTGCCGCGGGCCGGAACTCCTATAATTCACCCCTCCACTTT. This translates into CASAAGRNSYNSPLHF. This chain uses TRBV12-5 with TRBJ1-6; D remains unclear. Germline V CDR1 and CDR2: LGHNT, FRNRAP. This CDR3 region has 16 residues. Trimming took off 7 bases at V and 0 bases at J, with 13 bases between the two ends.

This chain joins TRBV5-6 and TRBJ2-5; D remains ambiguous. V gave up 1 base and J gave up 4 bases, with 20 bases separating them. The CDR3 spans 17 residues. Per the germline V gene, CDR1 is SGHDT and CDR2 is YYEEEE. The CDR3 nucleotides are TGTGCCAGCAGCTTGCCGTCCATGGTCCTCAAGGGAGAGACCCAGTACTTC. This codes for CASSLPSMVLKGETQYF.

The chain couples TRBV4-3 to TRBJ1-2, with a weak D call TRBD1 (6 bases). Germline CDR1 and CDR2: LGHNA and YSLEER. There are 16 residues in the CDR3. Trimming shortened V by 1 base and J by 0 bases, and 12 bases separated the two germline ends. The CDR3, as DNA: TGCGCCAGCAGCCAAGTTTCAGGGGCGGCTAACTATGGCTACACCTTC. Translated: CASSQVSGAANYGYTF.

V usage is TRBV5-1 and J usage is TRBJ2-7, with 13 bases matching TRBD2. The CDR3 spans 18 residues. V gave up 2 bases and J gave up 0 bases; unmatched junction bases: 8. Looked up from germline, CDR1 is SGHRS and CDR2 is YFSETQ. The CDR3 nucleotides are TGCGCCAGCAGCTTATCACTAGCGGGAGGGCCGAGCTCCTACGAGCAGTACTTC. Translating gives CASSLSLAGGPSSYEQYF. Filled out from reference TRBV5-1 and TRBJ2-7, the complete variable domain reads KAGVTQTPRYLIKTRGQQVTLSCSPISGHRSVSWYQQTPGQGLQFLFEYFSETQRNKGNFPGRFSGRQFSNSRSEMNVSTLELGDSALYLCASSLSLAGGPSSYEQYFGPGTRLTVT.

This chain connects TRBV19 to TRBJ1-3; no clear D gene. This CDR3 has 13 amino acids. Trimming shortened V by 7 bases and J by 0 bases, and 7 bases separated the two germline ends. Germline V gene lookup returns CDR1 LNHDA and CDR2 SQIVND (reference sequence). Here the CDR3 reads CASNVDSGNTIYF. The CDR3 DNA reads TGTGCCAGTAATGTCGACTCTGGAAACACCATATATTTT.

The chain recombines TRBV29-1 with TRBJ1-1; TRBD1 is a possible D gene (6 bases). The CDR3 consists of 12 residues. Deletions cut 4 bases from V and 6 bases from J, with 12 bases between. Germline CDR1 is SQVTM and CDR2 is ANQGSEA. The CDR3 DNA reads as TGCAGCGTTGTTGAACAGGGCGCTGAAGCTTTCTTT. Protein: CSVVEQGAEAFF.

By share, this clone counts as hyperexpanded (1% or more). The V gene is TRBV7-2, the J gene TRBJ1-2, with D uncertain. The germline CDR1 and CDR2 sequences are SGHTA and FQGNSA. V was pared by 5 bases and J by 7 bases, with 14 bases between. This CDR3 contains 13 residues. The CDR3 sequence: CASSTYLTPGYTF. The CDR3 coding sequence is TGTGCCAGCAGCACGTACCTGACTCCTGGCTACACCTTC.

The chain carries TRBV19 and TRBJ1-6; no firm D call. CDR1 LNHDA and CDR2 SQIVND come from the germline V gene (reference sequence). V lost 3 bases, J lost 7 bases, and 10 bases lay in between. The CDR3 covers 14 residues. Written as DNA, the CDR3 is TGTGCCAGTAGTATGGACTACAACAATTCACCCCTCCACTTT. It codes for CASSMDYNNSPLHF.

The chain couples TRBV28 to TRBJ1-4; tentatively, D is TRBD1 (5 bases). This CDR3 spans 12 amino acids. Germline CDR1 reads MDHEN; CDR2 reads SYDVKM. Trimming removed 7 bases from V and 8 bases from J, with 11 bases in between. The chain's CDR3 is CASNQGLEKLFF. The CDR3 DNA reads TGTGCCAGCAACCAGGGTTTAGAAAAACTGTTTTTT. The variable domain in full, with the rest retrieved from reference TRBV28 and TRBJ1-4, is DVKVTQSSRYLVKRTGEKVFLECVQDMDHENMFWYRQDPGLGLRLIYFSYDVKMKEKGDIPEGYSVSREKKERFSLILESASTNQTSMYLCASNQGLEKLFFGSGTQLSVL.

This chain links TRBV5-1 with TRBJ1-4; no definite D call. The CDR3 runs 12 residues. V lost 0 bases and J lost 7, with 4 bases in between. Germline V gene lookup returns CDR1 SGHRS and CDR2 YFSETQ. The CDR3 DNA follows: TGCGCCAGCAGCTTGGATCTTGAAAAACTGTTTTTT. This gives the protein CASSLDLEKLFF.

This clone has more than one count but fewer than ten. The chain combines TRBV19 with TRBJ1-1; D remains ambiguous. This CDR3 has 13 residues. Trimming removed 7 bases at V and 0 bases at J, with 9 bases between. Germline V CDR1 and CDR2: LNHDA, SQIVND (reference sequence). The CDR3 nucleotides are TGTGCCAGTAAGGGCAACCTGAACACTGAAGCTTTCTTT. Translating gives CASKGNLNTEAFF. The full variable domain, in which reference TRBV19 and TRBJ1-1 provide the parts outside the CDR3, is DGGITQSPKYLFRKEGQNVTLSCEQNLNHDAMYWYRQDPGQGLRLIYYSQIVNDFQKGDIAEGYSVSREKKESFPLTVTSAQKNPTAFYLCASKGNLNTEAFFGQGTRLTVV.

The chain employs TRBV19 and TRBJ1-5; 7 bases agree with TRBD1. The CDR3 extends over 16 amino acids. Germline CDR1 LNHDA, CDR2 SQIVND (reference sequence). V shed 5 bases, J shed 0 bases, and the junction held 7 bases outside the gene matches. In DNA, the CDR3 is TGTGCCAGTAGTCGGGACAGTAACTATAGCAATCAGCCCCAGCATTTT. It specifies CASSRDSNYSNQPQHF.